The 13 T cell receptor beta chains listed next were all sequenced from one sample in a study of vaccination effects on CD4 cells after COVID-19. The assay was immunoSEQ multiplex PCR, and TCRdb's table has in-frame clones only and misses some. The repertoire holds about 17,000 clones, with 76% as singletons. Under the ViraFEST assay, PBMC were stimulated with viral peptide pools so that antigen-specific CD4+ T cells expanded. Sequencing was performed afterwards. Culturing for more than 9 days preceded CD4+ T cell isolation. This person's SARS-CoV-2 infection, confirmed by PCR, occurred between March and December 2020. It was two doses of either the BNT162b2 or mRNA-1273 vaccine that participants received. Antigens of these TCRs are unknown. Here the sequenced sample was CD4+ T cells from PBMCs cultured with SARS-CoV-2 spike peptides, taken after COVID-19 vaccination. The receptors stem from a human donor who had a prior SARS-CoV-2 infection.

This clone was seen only once. This chain connects TRBV11-3 to TRBJ2-3; 8 nucleotides match TRBD2. Germline values: CDR1 SGHNT, CDR2 YENEEA. V trimming: 2 bases; J trimming: 4 bases; junction bases outside the gene matches: 11. This CDR3 has 17 amino acids. The CDR3 DNA reads as TGTGCCAGCAGCTTATCGGCAGGCGGGGGGCGCGCAGATACGCAGTATTTT. Translated, it gives CASSLSAGGGRADTQYF.

The chain links TRBV6-5 to TRBJ2-7; 9 bases align to TRBD2. The CDR3 covers 15 residues. With V trimmed by 0 bases and J by 3 bases, 3 bases remained unmatched. Germline V gene sequence: CDR1 MNHEY, CDR2 SVGAGI. For the CDR3, the DNA is TGTGCCAGCAGTTACTCGGCGGGAGGGATCTACGAGCAGTACTTC. It yields the protein CASSYSAGGIYEQYF.

This chain joins TRBV18 and TRBJ2-2; the D gene is possibly TRBD2 (5 bases). This CDR3 region has 16 residues. CDR1 and CDR2 (germline): KGHSH, LQKENI. V was shortened by 1 base and J by 4 bases, with 13 bases between the two germline ends. CDR3 sequence reads: CASSPRRETGTGELFF. In nucleotides, the CDR3 is TGTGCCAGCTCACCACGAAGGGAGACGGGCACCGGGGAGCTGTTTTTT.

The chain employs TRBV11-2 and TRBJ2-7; D gene ambiguous. Germline CDR1 and CDR2: SGHAT and FQNNGV. The germline V and J ends were trimmed by 3 bases and 5 bases, with 14 bases remaining between them. There are 14 residues in the CDR3. CDR3 nucleotides: TGTGCCAGCAGCTTCTGGACCGAGGCCCACGAGCAGTACTTC. Translated: CASSFWTEAHEQYF.

The V call is TRBV24-1, the J call TRBJ2-5, with D maybe TRBD2 (5 bases). Germline-derived CDR1 and CDR2 are KGHDR and SFDVKD. CDR3 length: 14 residues. Trimming shortened V by 3 bases and J by 4 bases, and 11 bases separated the two germline ends. The CDR3 nucleotides read TGTGCCACCAGTGATCCTAGCTTCCCAGAGACCCAGTACTTC. Residues: CATSDPSFPETQYF.

The J gene is TRBJ1-3, the V gene TRBV30, with D perhaps TRBD1 (6 bases). The germline V gene has CDR1 GTSNPN and CDR2 SVGIG (reference sequence). This CDR3 is built from 16 residues. The germline V and J ends were trimmed by 4 bases and 2 bases, with 18 bases remaining between them. CDR3 sequence reads: CAWTQGLGWAGNTIYF. The DNA of the CDR3 is TGTGCCTGGACACAGGGTCTCGGGTGGGCTGGAAACACCATATATTTT.

The chain combines TRBV5-1 with TRBJ2-7; D may correspond to TRBD1 or TRBD2 (6 bases each). V shed 0 bases and J shed 5 bases, with 15 bases lying between them. Per the germline V gene, CDR1 is SGHRS and CDR2 is YFSETQ. The CDR3 has 15 amino acids. CDR3 DNA: TGCGCCAGCAGCTTGGAGTGGGGGGCTACTGACGAGCAGTACTTC. Translated: CASSLEWGATDEQYF.

The V gene is TRBV7-8, the J gene TRBJ2-2; 9 bases map to TRBD1. J was trimmed by 6 bases and V by 0 bases; bases with no gene match: 5. Germline V gives CDR1 SGHVS, CDR2 FQNEAQ. CDR3 length: 16 amino acids. Here the CDR3 reads CASSLAGQGGAGELFF. DNA for the CDR3: TGTGCCAGCAGCTTAGCGGGACAGGGTGGGGCCGGGGAGCTGTTTTTT.

J is TRBJ2-7 and V is TRBV18, with 14 bases identical to TRBD2. The V gene end was trimmed by 6 bases and the J gene end by 2 bases; junction bases not matched to a gene: 3. The V gene's germline CDR1 is KGHSH and CDR2 LQKENI. This CDR3 spans 15 amino acids. CDR3 loop: CASSRTSGRPYEQYF. CDR3 DNA sequence: TGTGCCAGCTCCAGGACTAGCGGGAGGCCCTACGAGCAGTACTTC.

The chain couples TRBV15 to TRBJ1-1, with D possibly being TRBD1 (6 bases). Between the trimmed V and J ends, which lost 0 bases and 1 base, there was a span of 9 bases. Germline V CDR1 and CDR2: LNHNV, YYDKDF (reference sequence). The CDR3 has 15 residues. The CDR3 nucleotides read TGTGCCACCAGCAGAGACAGGGGAAGGAACACTGAAGCTTTCTTT. Protein product: CATSRDRGRNTEAFF.

The rearrangement links TRBV4-3 to TRBJ2-1; TRBD2 might be the D (5 bases). Germline V CDR1 and CDR2: LGHNA, YSLEER. The CDR3 consists of 13 residues. V lost 4 bases, J lost 8 bases, and 12 bases lay in between. The CDR3 DNA is TGCGCCAGCAGCCGGGCCTCTAGCTATGAGCAGTTCTTC. It codes for CASSRASSYEQFF.

The CDR3 sequence is CASSLGSSGGYEQYF. The CDR3 nucleotides read TGCGCCAGCAGCTTGGGTTCTAGCGGGGGCTACGAGCAGTACTTC. The chain is built from TRBV5-1 and TRBJ2-5; TRBD2 matches 10 bases. The DNA end favors TRBJ2-7, so the J call may be wrong. From germline, CDR1 is SGHRS and CDR2 YFSETQ. This CDR3 has 15 amino acids.

The V call is TRBV5-1, the J call TRBJ1-6, with 9 bases identical to TRBD1. V shed 4 bases, J shed 0 bases, and the junction held 8 bases outside the gene matches. CDR3 length: 18 amino acids. From germline, CDR1 is SGHRS and CDR2 YFSETQ. The CDR3 DNA reads as TGCGCCAGCAGCCTCGGGACAGGGTGGAGCTCCTATAATTCACCCCTCCACTTT. Its protein product is CASSLGTGWSSYNSPLHF. The whole variable domain, remainder taken from reference TRBV5-1 and TRBJ1-6, is KAGVTQTPRYLIKTRGQQVTLSCSPISGHRSVSWYQQTPGQGLQFLFEYFSETQRNKGNFPGRFSGRQFSNSRSEMNVSTLELGDSALYLCASSLGTGWSSYNSPLHFGNGTRLTVT.